This T cell receptor beta chain comes out of a study of T cells after yellow fever vaccination. Study-level results: It was a small share of clonotypes that appeared in both CD4 and CD8 compartments. Reappearance after the booster was observed for most primary-vaccination clones (roughly 97% CD4, about 90% CD8).

TCRdb ran MiXCR on the 5' RACE reads and lists one entry per CDR3 protein. This table has 550,000 to 750,000 distinct CDR3 sequences, roughly 12% appearing once. V was cut by 7 bases and J by 4 bases, with 15 bases left in between. This CDR3 spans 14 amino acids. This clonotype was seen only a few times. The antigen is unknown. The chain carries TRBV12-3 or TRBV12-4 and TRBJ2-3; the D gene is possibly TRBD1 (5 bases). The source is a young man who received the YFV17D yellow fever vaccine. The sequencing used PBMCs, collected on the day of the yellow fever booster vaccination. The CDR3 protein is CASTPGPTADTQYF. Written as DNA, the CDR3 is TGTGCCAGCACCCCAGGGCCTACCGCAGATACGCAGTATTTT.